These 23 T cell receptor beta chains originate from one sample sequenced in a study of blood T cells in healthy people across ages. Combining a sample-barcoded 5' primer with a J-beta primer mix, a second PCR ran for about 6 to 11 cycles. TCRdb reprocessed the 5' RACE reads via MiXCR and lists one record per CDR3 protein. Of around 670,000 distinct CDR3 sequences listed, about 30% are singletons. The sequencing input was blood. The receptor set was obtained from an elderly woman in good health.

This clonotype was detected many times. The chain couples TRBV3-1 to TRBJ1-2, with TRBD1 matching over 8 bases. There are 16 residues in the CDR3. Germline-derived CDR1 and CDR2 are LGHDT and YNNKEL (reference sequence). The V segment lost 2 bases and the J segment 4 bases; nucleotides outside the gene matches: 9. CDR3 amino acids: CASSQSMTGDRYGYTF. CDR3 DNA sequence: TGTGCCAGCAGCCAATCTATGACAGGGGATCGCTATGGCTACACCTTC.

As DNA, the CDR3 is TGTGCCAGCAGTTTCCCACCGCGAGAGCAGTACTTC. Translation: CASSFPPREQYF. The chain uses TRBV6-2 or TRBV6-3 and TRBJ2-7; D remains unclear. Per the germline V gene, CDR1 is MNHEY and CDR2 is SVGEGT. Between the trimmed V and J ends, which lost 4 bases and 7 bases, there was a span of 11 bases. The CDR3 has 12 amino acids.

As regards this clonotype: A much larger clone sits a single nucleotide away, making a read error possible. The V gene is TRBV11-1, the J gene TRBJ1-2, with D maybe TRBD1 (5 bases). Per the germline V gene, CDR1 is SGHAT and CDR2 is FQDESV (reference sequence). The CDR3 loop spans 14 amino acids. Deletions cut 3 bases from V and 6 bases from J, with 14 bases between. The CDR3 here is CASSFKGTGHGYTF. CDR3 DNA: TGTGCCAGCAGCTTCAAAGGGACTGGCCATGGCTACACCTTC.

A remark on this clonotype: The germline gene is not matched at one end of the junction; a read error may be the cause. CDR3 region: CASSYSGTNEKRFF. In DNA form, the CDR3 reads TGTGCCAGCAGTTATTCAGGGACTAATGAAAAACGGTTTTTT. The chain couples TRBV6-5 to TRBJ1-4, with D perhaps matching TRBD1 (5 bases). CDR1 MNHEY and CDR2 SVGAGI come from the germline V gene. The CDR3 runs 14 residues.

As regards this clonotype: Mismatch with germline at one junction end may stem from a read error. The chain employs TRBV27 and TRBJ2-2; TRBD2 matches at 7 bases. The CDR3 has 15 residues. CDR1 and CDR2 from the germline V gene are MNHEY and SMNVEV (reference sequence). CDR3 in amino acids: CASRPGTKNTGERFF. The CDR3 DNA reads TGTGCCAGCAGACCCGGGACTAAGAACACCGGGGAGCGGTTTTTT.

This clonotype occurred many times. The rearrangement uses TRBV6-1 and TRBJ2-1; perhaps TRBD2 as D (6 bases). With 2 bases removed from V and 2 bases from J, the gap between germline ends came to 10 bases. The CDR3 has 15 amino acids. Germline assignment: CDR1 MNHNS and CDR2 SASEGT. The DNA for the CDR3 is TGTGCCAGCAGTGAACATGGGGAGGCCTACAATGAGCAGTTCTTC. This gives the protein CASSEHGEAYNEQFF.

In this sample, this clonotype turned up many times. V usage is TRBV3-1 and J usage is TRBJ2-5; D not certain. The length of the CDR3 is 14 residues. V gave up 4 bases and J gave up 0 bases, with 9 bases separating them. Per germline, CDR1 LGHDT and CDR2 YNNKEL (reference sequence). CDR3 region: CASSPPPYQETQYF. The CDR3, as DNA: TGTGCCAGCAGCCCCCCCCCGTACCAAGAGACCCAGTACTTC.

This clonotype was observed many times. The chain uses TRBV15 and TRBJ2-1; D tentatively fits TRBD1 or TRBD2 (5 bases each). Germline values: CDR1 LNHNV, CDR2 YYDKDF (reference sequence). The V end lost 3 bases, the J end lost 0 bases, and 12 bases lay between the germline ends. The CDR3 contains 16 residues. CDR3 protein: CATSSPEGSSYNEQFF. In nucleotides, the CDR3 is TGTGCCACCAGCAGTCCCGAGGGGAGCTCCTACAATGAGCAGTTCTTC.

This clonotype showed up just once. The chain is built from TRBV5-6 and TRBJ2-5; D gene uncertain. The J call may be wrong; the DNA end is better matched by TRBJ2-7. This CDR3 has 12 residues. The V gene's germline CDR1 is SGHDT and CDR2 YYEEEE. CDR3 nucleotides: TGTGCCAGCAGCGTTGCACAGCACGAGCAGTACTTC. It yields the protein CASSVAQHEQYF.

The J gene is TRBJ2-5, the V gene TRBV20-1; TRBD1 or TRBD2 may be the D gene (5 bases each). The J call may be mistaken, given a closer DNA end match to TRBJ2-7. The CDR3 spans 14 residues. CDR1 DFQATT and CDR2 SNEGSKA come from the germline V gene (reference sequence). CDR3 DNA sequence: TGCAGTGCACCTCGTCCCGGGACGGATCTCGAGCAGTACTTC. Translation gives CSAPRPGTDLEQYF.

DNA of the CDR3: TGTGCCAGCAGACTCCTATCCGGGACAGGGGTCAATGAGCAGTACTTC. Protein sequence: CASRLLSGTGVNEQYF. This rearrangement joins TRBV7-9 to TRBJ2-5, with TRBD1 matching over 10 bases. Unmatched junction bases numbered 18, after V lost 6 bases and J lost 11 bases. This CDR3 has 16 amino acids. Germline V gene lookup returns CDR1 SEHNR and CDR2 FQNEAQ (reference sequence).

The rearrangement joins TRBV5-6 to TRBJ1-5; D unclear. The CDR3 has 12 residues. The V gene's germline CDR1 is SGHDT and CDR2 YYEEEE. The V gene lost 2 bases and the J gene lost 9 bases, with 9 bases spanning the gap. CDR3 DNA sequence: TGTGCCAGCAGCTTCATGGGCCCGCCCCAGCATTTT. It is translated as CASSFMGPPQHF. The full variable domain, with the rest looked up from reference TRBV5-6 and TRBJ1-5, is DAGVTQSPTHLIKTRGQQVTLRCSPKSGHDTVSWYQQALGQGPQFIFQYYEEEERQRGNFPDRFSGHQFPNYSSELNVNALLLGDSALYLCASSFMGPPQHFGDGTRLSIL.

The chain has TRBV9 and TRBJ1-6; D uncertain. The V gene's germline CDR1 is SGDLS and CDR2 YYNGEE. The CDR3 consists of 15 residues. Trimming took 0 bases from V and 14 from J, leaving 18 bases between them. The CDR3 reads CASSVEGALGSALHF. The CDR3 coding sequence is TGTGCCAGCAGCGTAGAAGGAGCCTTAGGGTCAGCCCTCCACTTT.

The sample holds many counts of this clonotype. CDR3 sequence reads: CASSLTASRNEKLFF. The CDR3 DNA reads TGTGCCAGCAGTTTAACAGCCAGTAGGAATGAAAAACTGTTTTTT. The genes are TRBV27 and TRBJ1-4; D not certain. This CDR3 is built from 15 residues. The germline V and J ends were trimmed by 2 bases and 5 bases, with 12 bases remaining between them. Germline loops: CDR1 MNHEY, CDR2 SMNVEV (reference sequence). Using reference TRBV27 and TRBJ1-4 for the parts outside the CDR3, the full variable domain is EAQVTQNPRYLITVTGKKLTVTCSQNMNHEYMSWYRQDPGLGLRQIYYSMNVEVTDKGDVPEGYKVSRKEKRNFPLILESPSPNQTSLYFCASSLTASRNEKLFFGSGTQLSVL.

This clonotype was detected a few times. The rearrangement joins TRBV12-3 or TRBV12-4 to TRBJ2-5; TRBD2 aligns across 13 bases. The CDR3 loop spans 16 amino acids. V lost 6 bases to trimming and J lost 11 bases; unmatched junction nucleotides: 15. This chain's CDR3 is CASSNGLAGAYNEQYF. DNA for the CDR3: TGTGCCAGCAGCAACGGACTAGCGGGAGCGTACAATGAGCAGTACTTC.

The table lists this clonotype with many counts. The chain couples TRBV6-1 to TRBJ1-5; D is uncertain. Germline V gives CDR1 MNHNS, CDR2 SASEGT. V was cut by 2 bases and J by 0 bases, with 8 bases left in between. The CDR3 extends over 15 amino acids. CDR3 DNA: TGTGCCAGCAGTGAAATATACGGTAGCAATCAGCCCCAGCATTTT. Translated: CASSEIYGSNQPQHF.

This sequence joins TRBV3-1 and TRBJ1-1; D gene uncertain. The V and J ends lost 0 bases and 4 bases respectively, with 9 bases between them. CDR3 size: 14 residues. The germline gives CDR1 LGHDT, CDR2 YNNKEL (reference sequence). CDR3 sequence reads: CASSQDRVGTEAFF. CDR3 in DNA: TGTGCCAGCAGCCAAGATCGGGTGGGCACTGAAGCTTTCTTT.

In nucleotides, the CDR3 is TGCGCCAGCAGCGGGACCGTCTCCTACAATGAGCAGTACTTC. It encodes CASSGTVSYNEQYF. The chain employs TRBV5-1 and TRBJ2-1; D may match TRBD1 or TRBD2 (5 bases each). The J call may be wrong; the DNA end is better matched by TRBJ2-7. Germline V gene lookup returns CDR1 SGHRS and CDR2 YFSETQ. The CDR3 runs 14 residues.

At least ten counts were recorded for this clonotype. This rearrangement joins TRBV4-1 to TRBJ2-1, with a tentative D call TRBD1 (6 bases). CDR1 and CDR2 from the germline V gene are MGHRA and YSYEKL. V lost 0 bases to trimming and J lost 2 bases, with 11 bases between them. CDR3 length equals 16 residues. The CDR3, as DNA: TGCGCCAGCAGCCAAGATTCTGGGGGCGCCTACAATGAGCAGTTCTTC. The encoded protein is CASSQDSGGAYNEQFF.

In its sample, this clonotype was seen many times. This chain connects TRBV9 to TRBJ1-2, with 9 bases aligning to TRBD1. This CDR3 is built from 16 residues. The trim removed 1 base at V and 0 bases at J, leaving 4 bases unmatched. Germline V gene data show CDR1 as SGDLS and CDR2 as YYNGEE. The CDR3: CASSVRRTGANYGYTF. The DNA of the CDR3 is TGTGCCAGCAGCGTACGTAGGACAGGGGCTAACTATGGCTACACCTTC.

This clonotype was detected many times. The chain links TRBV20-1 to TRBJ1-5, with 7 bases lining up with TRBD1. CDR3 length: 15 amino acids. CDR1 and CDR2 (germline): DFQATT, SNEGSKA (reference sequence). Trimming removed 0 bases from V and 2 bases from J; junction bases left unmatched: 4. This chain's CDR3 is CSARDLDRGNQPQHF. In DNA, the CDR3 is TGCAGTGCTAGAGATCTCGACAGGGGCAATCAGCCCCAGCATTTT.

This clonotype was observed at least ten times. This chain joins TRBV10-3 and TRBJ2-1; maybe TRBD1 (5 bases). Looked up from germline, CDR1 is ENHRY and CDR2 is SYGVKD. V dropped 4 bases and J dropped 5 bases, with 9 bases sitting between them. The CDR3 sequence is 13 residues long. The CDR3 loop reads CAISATQDNEQFF. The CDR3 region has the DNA TGTGCCATCAGTGCCACACAGGACAATGAGCAGTTCTTC.

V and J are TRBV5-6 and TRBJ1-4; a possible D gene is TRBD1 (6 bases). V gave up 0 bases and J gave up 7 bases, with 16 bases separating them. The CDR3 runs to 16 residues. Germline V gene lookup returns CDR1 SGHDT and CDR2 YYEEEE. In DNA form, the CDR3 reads TGTGCCAGCAGCTTGGGACAGGCCTTACCCAGTGAAAAACTGTTTTTT. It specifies CASSLGQALPSEKLFF.